The 28 T cell receptor beta chains below all came from one sample that was sequenced in a study of blood T cell repertoires in COVID-19. Libraries were prepared by immunoSEQ multiplex PCR; TCRdb keeps only in-frame clonotypes and omits some of them. This sample has tens of thousands of clones, with 86% found just once. Sequenced material: peripheral blood. These receptors were obtained from a man aged 60 to 75 with acute or convalescent COVID-19.

Written as DNA, the CDR3 is TGTGCCAGCATCCGCTCGTCAGGGGTTCGGTTGGCCGACTATGGCTACACCTTC. Translated, it gives CASIRSSGVRLADYGYTF. This chain links TRBV7-9 with TRBJ1-2; tentatively, D is TRBD1 (6 bases). Germline values: CDR1 SEHNR, CDR2 FQNEAQ (reference sequence). The V end was cut by 7 bases, the J end by 3 bases, with 27 bases between. This CDR3 comprises 18 residues.

The gene calls are TRBV18 and TRBJ2-3; weak D call: TRBD2 (6 bases). The CDR3 extends over 14 amino acids. Trimming left V 3 bases short and J 6 bases short, with 13 bases between. Germline CDR1 is KGHSH and CDR2 is LQKENI. In nucleotides, the CDR3 is TGTGCCAGCTCACCTGTGCGGGGTGTGGATACGCAGTATTTT. It translates to CASSPVRGVDTQYF. The full variable domain, with the rest looked up from reference TRBV18 and TRBJ2-3, is NAGVMQNPRHLVRRRGQEARLRCSPMKGHSHVYWYRQLPEEGLKFMVYLQKENIIDESGMPKERFSAEFPKEGPSILRIQQVVRGDSAAYFCASSPVRGVDTQYFGPGTRLTVL.

The rearrangement joins TRBV4-3 to TRBJ2-4, with TRBD1 matching 7 bases. CDR3 length: 15 residues. The junction had 5 bases not matched to a gene; V was cut back by 0 bases and J by 6 bases. The germline V gene has CDR1 LGHNA and CDR2 YSLEER. The CDR3 loop reads CASSQEGTARNIQYF. CDR3 DNA sequence: TGCGCCAGCAGCCAAGAAGGGACAGCACGAAACATTCAGTACTTC.

This chain connects TRBV3-1 (or the pseudogene TRBV3-2) to TRBJ2-7; TRBD2 is a possible D gene (5 bases). The CDR3 length is 14 residues. Germline V gene data show CDR1 as LGHDT and CDR2 as YNNKEL (reference sequence). V dropped 2 bases and J dropped 5 bases, with 13 bases sitting between them. The CDR3 coding sequence is TGTGCCAGCAGCCAATTACGAGGGTCTGACGAGCAGTACTTC. It codes for CASSQLRGSDEQYF.

The J gene is TRBJ2-1, the V gene TRBV11-3; a weak D match, TRBD2 (6 bases). V was shortened by 3 bases and J by 10 bases, with 25 bases between the two germline ends. The CDR3 contains 17 residues. Germline V lookup: CDR1 SGHNT, CDR2 YENEEA. CDR3 sequence: CASSFWGLGPFSREQFF. CDR3 in DNA: TGTGCCAGCAGCTTTTGGGGACTTGGACCTTTTAGTCGGGAGCAGTTCTTC.

V is TRBV5-1 and J is TRBJ1-3; D remains unclear. The CDR3 sequence is 16 residues long. The germline V gene encodes CDR1 SGHRS and CDR2 YFSETQ. Between the trimmed V and J ends, which lost 1 base and 3 bases, there was a span of 14 bases. In DNA form, the CDR3 reads TGCGCCAGCAGCTTGAGCGGGAGGAGATATGGAAACACCATATATTTT. Translation gives CASSLSGRRYGNTIYF.

The gene calls are TRBV27 and TRBJ1-6; 10 bases are shared with TRBD1. CDR3 length equals 16 residues. Trimming took 6 bases from V and 7 from J; bases not matched to a gene: 9. The germline gives CDR1 MNHEY, CDR2 SMNVEV (reference sequence). In DNA form, the CDR3 reads TGTGCCAGCAGCCTATCTACGGGACAGGGGAATTCACCCCTCCACTTT. Translation: CASSLSTGQGNSPLHF.

The chain links TRBV2 to TRBJ1-2; no firm D call. The germline V and J ends were trimmed by 3 bases and 9 bases, with 11 bases remaining between them. The CDR3 spans 12 residues. CDR1 is SNHLY, CDR2 FYNNEI, per germline. The CDR3: CASSENDDSYTF. The CDR3 DNA follows: TGTGCCAGCAGTGAGAACGACGACAGCTACACCTTC.

The V call is TRBV2, the J call TRBJ1-4, with a possible D match to TRBD1 (6 bases). The germline V gene has CDR1 SNHLY and CDR2 FYNNEI. With 3 bases removed from V and 7 bases from J, the gap between germline ends came to 15 bases. The CDR3 totals 15 residues. CDR3 region: CASSEGGGAGEKLFF. The CDR3 DNA sequence: TGTGCCAGCAGTGAGGGTGGGGGGGCAGGTGAAAAACTGTTTTTT. Variable domain in full (rest from reference TRBV2 and TRBJ1-4): EPEVTQTPSHQVTQMGQEVILRCVPISNHLYFYWYRQILGQKVEFLVSFYNNEISEKSEIFDDQFSVERPDGSNFTLKIRSTKLEDSAMYFCASSEGGGAGEKLFFGSGTQLSVL.

The chain uses TRBV6-2 or TRBV6-3 and TRBJ1-5; possible D gene TRBD1, 6 bases. The ends were cut back, 5 bases at V and 0 bases at J, with 11 bases in the middle. The CDR3 consists of 15 residues. The germline gives CDR1 MNHEY, CDR2 SVGEGT. DNA of the CDR3: TGTGCCAGCAGTCCAGGGGAGAATAGCAATCAGCCCCAGCATTTT. Its protein is CASSPGENSNQPQHF.

V and J are TRBV5-4 and TRBJ1-1; 10 bases are a match to TRBD1. This CDR3 is 16 amino acids long. The V gene's germline CDR1 is SGHNT and CDR2 YYREEE (reference sequence). With V trimmed by 3 bases and J by 7 bases, 12 bases remained unmatched. CDR3 in DNA: TGTGCCAGCAGCTCACCGGGACAGGGGACTTTCAATGAAGCTTTCTTT. Its protein is CASSSPGQGTFNEAFF.

V and J are TRBV5-1 and TRBJ2-1; 11 bases map to TRBD2. This CDR3 spans 15 amino acids. CDR1 and CDR2 from the germline V gene are SGHRS and YFSETQ. Losses at the gene ends were 5 bases for V and 3 bases for J; bases not matched to a gene: 4. The CDR3 DNA reads TGCGCCAGCAGGAAACTAGCGGGGGACTACAATGAGCAGTTCTTC. Its translation: CASRKLAGDYNEQFF.

This clone was picked up one time. This CDR3 is CASSQEQGVSRNIQYF. The CDR3 region has the DNA TGTGCCAGCAGCCAAGAACAGGGGGTTAGTAGAAACATTCAGTACTTC. The chain is built from TRBV4-2 and TRBJ2-4; 8 bases are a match to TRBD1. Germline assignment: CDR1 LGHNA and CDR2 YNFKEQ. With V trimmed by 0 bases and J by 6 bases, 7 bases remained unmatched. This CDR3 region has 16 residues.

The chain uses TRBV5-1 and TRBJ2-3; 7 bases are shared with TRBD1. Germline CDR1 SGHRS, CDR2 YFSETQ. The V and J ends lost 5 bases and 2 bases, in that order; junction bases with no gene match: 11. The CDR3 is 16 residues long. CDR3 protein: CASREYGTELTDTQYF. CDR3 sequence (DNA): TGCGCCAGCAGAGAGTATGGGACAGAACTCACAGATACGCAGTATTTT. Using reference TRBV5-1 and TRBJ2-3 for the parts outside the CDR3, the full variable domain is KAGVTQTPRYLIKTRGQQVTLSCSPISGHRSVSWYQQTPGQGLQFLFEYFSETQRNKGNFPGRFSGRQFSNSRSEMNVSTLELGDSALYLCASREYGTELTDTQYFGPGTRLTVL.

This clone occurred a few times. The genes are TRBV5-1 and TRBJ2-3; D not certain. This CDR3 has 15 amino acids. V was clipped by 0 bases and J by 1 base, with 9 bases between them. Per germline, CDR1 SGHRS and CDR2 YFSETQ. The DNA for the CDR3 is TGCGCCAGCAGCTTGGGAATGATAGGCACAGATACGCAGTATTTT. This translates into CASSLGMIGTDTQYF.

This clone came up once. The chain is built from TRBV6-5 and TRBJ1-1; D remains ambiguous. The length of the CDR3 is 13 residues. With 6 bases removed from V and 8 bases from J, the gap between germline ends came to 16 bases. Germline V gene data show CDR1 as MNHEY and CDR2 as SVGAGI. DNA of the CDR3: TGTGCCAGCAGCGACATCACGGGAATCGAAGCTTTCTTT. Translating it yields CASSDITGIEAFF.

The rearrangement joins TRBV7-8 to TRBJ1-2; TRBD1 matches 9 bases. V was clipped by 5 bases and J by 7 bases; unmatched bases: 5. Per the germline V gene, CDR1 is SGHVS and CDR2 is FQNEAQ. The CDR3 is 13 amino acids. CDR3: CASSERTGVGYTF. The CDR3 DNA reads as TGTGCCAGCAGCGAGAGGACAGGGGTTGGCTACACCTTC.

On this clone itself: The junction does not match germline at one end; this may be a read error. The CDR3 here is CASSEGQMNTEAFF. For the CDR3, the DNA is TGTGCCAGCAGCGAAGGACAGATGAACACTGAAGCTTTCTTT. J is TRBJ1-1 and V is TRBV6-1; a possible D gene is TRBD1 (6 bases). This CDR3 contains 14 residues. The V gene's germline CDR1 is MNHNS and CDR2 SASEGT.

The rearrangement links TRBV7-8 to TRBJ2-6; D is unclear. This CDR3 spans 18 amino acids. The germline V and J ends were trimmed by 1 base and 2 bases, with 15 bases remaining between them. Germline CDR1 reads SGHVS; CDR2 reads FQNEAQ. CDR3 loop: CASSLDSVLVAGANVLTF. The DNA of the CDR3 is TGTGCCAGCAGCTTAGATTCGGTTCTGGTGGCTGGGGCCAACGTCCTGACTTTC.

The chain links TRBV7-2 to TRBJ1-3; 7 bases are shared with TRBD1. V gave up 3 bases and J gave up 4 bases; unmatched junction bases: 6. CDR1 is SGHTA and CDR2 is FQGNSA in the germline V gene. The CDR3 totals 15 residues. CDR3 nucleotides: TGTGCCAGCAGCTTCCCGACAGGGCTGGGAAACACCATATATTTT. The encoded protein is CASSFPTGLGNTIYF.

The chain joins TRBV19 to TRBJ1-3; no clear D gene. This CDR3 is 14 amino acids long. Between the trimmed V and J ends, which lost 3 bases and 1 base, there was a span of 7 bases. Per germline, CDR1 LNHDA and CDR2 SQIVND (reference sequence). This chain's CDR3 is CASSISGSGNTIYF. The CDR3 DNA sequence: TGTGCCAGTAGTATCAGTGGTTCTGGAAACACCATATATTTT.

The chain joins TRBV5-1 to TRBJ2-2, with D tentatively TRBD2 (6 bases). V lost 1 base and J 0 bases, leaving 7 bases between the germline ends. Per the germline V gene, CDR1 is SGHRS and CDR2 is YFSETQ. The CDR3 runs to 15 residues. The CDR3 DNA reads as TGCGCCAGCAGCTTGATAGCGGCGAACACCGGGGAGCTGTTTTTT. This translates into CASSLIAANTGELFF.

The sample holds a few counts of this clone. The chain employs TRBV20-1 and TRBJ2-7; D perhaps matches TRBD1 (5 bases). This CDR3 region has 12 residues. Trimming removed 3 bases from V and 7 bases from J, with 13 bases in between. Germline CDR1 DFQATT, CDR2 SNEGSKA (reference sequence). CDR3: CSASLGDREQYF. The CDR3 DNA reads as TGCAGTGCTAGTCTAGGGGATCGGGAGCAGTACTTC.

This chain links TRBV19 with TRBJ2-7; tentatively, D is TRBD1 (5 bases). V gave up 1 base and J gave up 0 bases, with 13 bases separating them. CDR1 is LNHDA, CDR2 SQIVND, per germline (reference sequence). The CDR3 is 16 amino acids. The CDR3 DNA is TGTGCCAGTAGTATAGCTGGGGCAGGGAACTCCTACGAGCAGTACTTC. Translation gives CASSIAGAGNSYEQYF.

The chain has TRBV5-8 and TRBJ1-3; D is unresolved. Germline CDR1 and CDR2: SGHTS and YDEGEE. V dropped 4 bases and J dropped 4 bases, with 12 bases sitting between them. The CDR3 contains 14 residues. CDR3 nucleotides: TGTGCCAGCAGCCTGACTACTGCCGGAAACACCATATATTTT. It translates to CASSLTTAGNTIYF.

The count of this clone is one. The rearrangement joins TRBV7-2 to TRBJ2-2; 9 nucleotides agree with TRBD2. CDR3 length: 15 amino acids. Per the germline V gene, CDR1 is SGHTA and CDR2 is FQGNSA. V was pared by 6 bases and J by 14 bases, with 16 bases of the junction left unmatched. The CDR3 loop reads CASSESGGPPGPLFF. The CDR3 region has the DNA TGTGCCAGCAGTGAAAGCGGGGGGCCACCGGGTCCACTGTTTTTT.

This clone was recorded once. The rearrangement joins TRBV5-1 to TRBJ2-3; perhaps TRBD2 as D (5 bases). CDR3 length: 16 amino acids. The germline CDR1 and CDR2 sequences are SGHRS and YFSETQ. V lost 3 bases to trimming and J lost 2 bases, with 16 bases between them. Here the CDR3 DNA reads TGCGCCAGCAGCTCGGCAGGCGGACTTCTCACAGATACGCAGTATTTT. Its translation: CASSSAGGLLTDTQYF.

The rearrangement links TRBV20-1 to TRBJ2-1; D is ambiguous. The length of the CDR3 is 10 residues. Germline lookup yields CDR1 DFQATT and CDR2 SNEGSKA (reference sequence). Trimming stripped 4 bases from V and 7 bases from J, with 5 bases between. In DNA, the CDR3 is TGCAGTGCTACCAAAAATGAGCAGTTCTTC. This gives the protein CSATKNEQFF.